This TCR beta chain was obtained from a study of cytomegalovirus exposure and HLA in healthy donors. Regarding the study as a whole: An analysis done earlier found most TCR beta V segments productive about 90% or about 30% of the time. Reports described diagnosis of cytomegalovirus status by the classifier as highly specific and sensitive. There were about 160 TCR beta chains listed as cytomegalovirus-associated.

In germline, CDR1 is SGHRS, CDR2 YFSETQ. J was trimmed by 8 bases and V by 7 bases; bases with no gene match: 21. The CDR3 has 17 amino acids. Primers for the PCR totalled 60 Vbeta and 13 Jbeta. Assay: immunoSEQ multiplex PCR; the TCRdb copy retains only in-frame clones and omits some. The table has more than 95,000 clones, over 65% seen once. To note about this clone: What it binds is unknown.

The J gene is TRBJ2-1, the V gene TRBV5-1; TRBD1 agrees at 7 bases. The source of this sequence is a woman in her 50s in good health and CMV-seropositive. Sample: PBMCs. The CDR3, as DNA: TGCGCCAGCCGAAGGGGGTGCGCGGCAGGGGGTAGGGATGAGCAGTTCTTC. Protein product: CASRRGCAAGGRDEQFF.